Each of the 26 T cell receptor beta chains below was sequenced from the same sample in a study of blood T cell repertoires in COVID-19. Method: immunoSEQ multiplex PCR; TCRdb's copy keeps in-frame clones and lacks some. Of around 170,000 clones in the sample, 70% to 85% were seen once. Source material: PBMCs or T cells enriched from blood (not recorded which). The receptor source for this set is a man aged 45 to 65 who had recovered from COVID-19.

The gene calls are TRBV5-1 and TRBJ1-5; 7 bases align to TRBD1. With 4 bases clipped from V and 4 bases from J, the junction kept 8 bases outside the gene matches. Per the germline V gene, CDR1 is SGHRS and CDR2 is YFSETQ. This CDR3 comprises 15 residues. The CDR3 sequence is CASSRTGTDNQPQHF. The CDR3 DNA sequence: TGCGCCAGCAGCAGGACCGGGACAGATAATCAGCCCCAGCATTTT.

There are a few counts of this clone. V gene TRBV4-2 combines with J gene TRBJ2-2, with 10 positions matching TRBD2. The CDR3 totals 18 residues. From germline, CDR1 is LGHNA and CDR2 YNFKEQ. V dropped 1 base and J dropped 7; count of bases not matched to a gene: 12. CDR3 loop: CASSQADLMGLAFGELFF. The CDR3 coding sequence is TGTGCCAGCAGCCAAGCCGACCTAATGGGACTAGCGTTCGGGGAGCTGTTTTTT.

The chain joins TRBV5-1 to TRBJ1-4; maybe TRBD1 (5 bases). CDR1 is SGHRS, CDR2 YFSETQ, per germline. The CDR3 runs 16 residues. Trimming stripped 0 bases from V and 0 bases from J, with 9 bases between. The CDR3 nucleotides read TGCGCCAGCAGCTTGGCAGGACACTCAACTAATGAAAAACTGTTTTTT. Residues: CASSLAGHSTNEKLFF.

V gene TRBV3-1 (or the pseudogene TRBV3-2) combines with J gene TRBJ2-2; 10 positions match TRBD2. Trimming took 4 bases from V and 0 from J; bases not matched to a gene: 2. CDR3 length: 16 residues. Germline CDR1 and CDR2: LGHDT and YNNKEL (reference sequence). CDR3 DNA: TGTGCCAGCAGCCGCCTAGCGGGGGCGAACACCGGGGAGCTGTTTTTT. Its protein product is CASSRLAGANTGELFF.

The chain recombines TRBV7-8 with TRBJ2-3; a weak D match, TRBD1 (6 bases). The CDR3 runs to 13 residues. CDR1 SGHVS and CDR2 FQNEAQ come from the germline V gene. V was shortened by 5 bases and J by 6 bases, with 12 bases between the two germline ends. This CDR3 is CASSPQGRDTQYF. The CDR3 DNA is TGTGCCAGCAGCCCACAGGGCAGGGATACGCAGTATTTT.

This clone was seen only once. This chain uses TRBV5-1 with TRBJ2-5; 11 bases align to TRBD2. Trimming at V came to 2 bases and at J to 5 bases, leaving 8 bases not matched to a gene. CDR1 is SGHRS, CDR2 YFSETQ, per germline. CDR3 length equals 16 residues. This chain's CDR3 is CASSFGGTSGTETQYF. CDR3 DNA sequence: TGCGCCAGCAGCTTTGGAGGGACTAGCGGTACGGAGACCCAGTACTTC.

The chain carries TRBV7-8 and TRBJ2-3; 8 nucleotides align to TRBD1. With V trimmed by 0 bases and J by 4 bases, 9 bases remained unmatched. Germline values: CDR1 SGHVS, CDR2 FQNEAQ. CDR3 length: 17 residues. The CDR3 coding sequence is TGTGCCAGCAGCTTAGCCCCGGCAGGGGGCTTCGCAGATACGCAGTATTTT. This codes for CASSLAPAGGFADTQYF.

CDR3: CASSLFQNTEAFF. CDR3 nucleotide sequence: TGTGCCAGCAGCTTGTTCCAGAACACTGAAGCTTTCTTT. The rearrangement links TRBV5-5 to TRBJ1-1; D gene ambiguous. Germline loops: CDR1 SGHKS, CDR2 YYEKEE (reference sequence). The ends were cut back, 1 base at V and 1 base at J, with 5 bases in the middle. The CDR3 is 13 amino acids. The whole variable domain, filled in from reference TRBV5-5 and TRBJ1-1, reads DAGVTQSPTHLIKTRGQQVTLRCSPISGHKSVSWYQQVLGQGPQFIFQYYEKEERGRGNFPDRFSARQFPNYSSELNVNALLLGDSALYLCASSLFQNTEAFFGQGTRLTVV.

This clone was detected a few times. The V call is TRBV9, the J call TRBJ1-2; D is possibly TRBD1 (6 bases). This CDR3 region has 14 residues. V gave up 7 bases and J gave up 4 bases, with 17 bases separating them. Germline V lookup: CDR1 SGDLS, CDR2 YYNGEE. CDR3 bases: TGTGCCAGCGGAGGGGGGGCGCAGTCCTATGGCTACACCTTC. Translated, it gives CASGGGAQSYGYTF.

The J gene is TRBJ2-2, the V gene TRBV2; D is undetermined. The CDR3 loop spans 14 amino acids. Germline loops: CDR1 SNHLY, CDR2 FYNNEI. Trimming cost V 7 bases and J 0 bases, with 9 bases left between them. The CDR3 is CASTPDTNTGELFF. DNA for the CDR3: TGTGCCAGCACCCCTGACACGAACACCGGGGAGCTGTTTTTT.

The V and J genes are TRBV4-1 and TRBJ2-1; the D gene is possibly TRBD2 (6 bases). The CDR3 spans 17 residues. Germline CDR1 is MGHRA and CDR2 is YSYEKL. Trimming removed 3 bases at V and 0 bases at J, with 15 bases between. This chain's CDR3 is CASSHNRDSNSYNEQFF. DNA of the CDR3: TGCGCCAGCAGCCATAACCGGGACTCCAACTCCTACAATGAGCAGTTCTTC.

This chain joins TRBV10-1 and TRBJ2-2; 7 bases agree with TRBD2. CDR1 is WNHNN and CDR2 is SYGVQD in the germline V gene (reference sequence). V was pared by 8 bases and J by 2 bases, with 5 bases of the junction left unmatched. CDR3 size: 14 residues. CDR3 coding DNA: TGCGCCAGCCCGGGGAGGGGAAACACCGGGGAGCTGTTTTTT. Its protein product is CASPGRGNTGELFF.

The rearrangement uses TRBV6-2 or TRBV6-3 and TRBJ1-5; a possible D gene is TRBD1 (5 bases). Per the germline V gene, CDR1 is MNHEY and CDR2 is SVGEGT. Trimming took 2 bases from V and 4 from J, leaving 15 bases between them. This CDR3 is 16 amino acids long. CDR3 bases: TGTGCCAGCAGTTACACGGGGGACGGGTTTAATCAGCCCCAGCATTTT. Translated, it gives CASSYTGDGFNQPQHF.

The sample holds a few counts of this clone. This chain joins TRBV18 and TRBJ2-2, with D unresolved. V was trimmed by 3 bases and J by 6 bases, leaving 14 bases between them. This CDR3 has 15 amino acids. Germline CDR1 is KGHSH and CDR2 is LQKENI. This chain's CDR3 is CASSPSASRPGELFF. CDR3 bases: TGTGCCAGCTCACCTTCGGCCAGCAGGCCCGGGGAGCTGTTTTTT.

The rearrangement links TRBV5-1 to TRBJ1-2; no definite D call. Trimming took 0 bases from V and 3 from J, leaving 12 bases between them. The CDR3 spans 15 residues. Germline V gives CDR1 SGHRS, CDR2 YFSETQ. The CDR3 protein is CASSLVSFSDYGYTF. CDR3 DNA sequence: TGCGCCAGCAGCTTGGTCTCTTTTAGCGACTATGGCTACACCTTC.

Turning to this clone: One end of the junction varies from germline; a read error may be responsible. The CDR3: CASSVAQGAGYTF. CDR3 nucleotides: TGTGCCAGCAGCGTAGCACAGGGGGCTGGCTACACCTTC. The V and J genes are TRBV7-9 and TRBJ1-2; 9 positions agree with TRBD1. The CDR3 sequence is 13 residues long. CDR1 SEHNR and CDR2 FQNEAQ come from the germline V gene (reference sequence).

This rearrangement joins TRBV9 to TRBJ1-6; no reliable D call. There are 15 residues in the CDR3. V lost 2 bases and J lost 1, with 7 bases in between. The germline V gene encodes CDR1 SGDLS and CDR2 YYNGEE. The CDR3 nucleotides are TGTGCCAGCAGCGTGCGGGAGTCCTATAATTCACCCCTCCACTTT. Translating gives CASSVRESYNSPLHF.

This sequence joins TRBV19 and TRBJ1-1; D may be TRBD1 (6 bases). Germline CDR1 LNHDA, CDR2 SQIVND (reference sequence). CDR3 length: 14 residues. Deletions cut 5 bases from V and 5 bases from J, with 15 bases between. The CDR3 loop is CASSPRGWRTEAFF. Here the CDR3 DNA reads TGTGCCAGTAGTCCCAGGGGCTGGAGAACTGAAGCTTTCTTT.

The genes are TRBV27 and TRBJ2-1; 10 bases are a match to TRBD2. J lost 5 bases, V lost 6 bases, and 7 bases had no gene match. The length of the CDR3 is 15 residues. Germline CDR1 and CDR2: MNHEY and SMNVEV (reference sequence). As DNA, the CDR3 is TGTGCCAGCAGCTCAGCGGGGGGGCCGCACAATGAGCAGTTCTTC. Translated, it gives CASSSAGGPHNEQFF.

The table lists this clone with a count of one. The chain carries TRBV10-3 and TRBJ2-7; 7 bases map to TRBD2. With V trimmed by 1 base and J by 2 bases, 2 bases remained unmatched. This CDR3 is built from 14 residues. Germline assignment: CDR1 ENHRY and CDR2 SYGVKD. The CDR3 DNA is TGTGCCATCAGTGAGTGGAGCGGGACCTACGAGCAGTACTTC. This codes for CAISEWSGTYEQYF.

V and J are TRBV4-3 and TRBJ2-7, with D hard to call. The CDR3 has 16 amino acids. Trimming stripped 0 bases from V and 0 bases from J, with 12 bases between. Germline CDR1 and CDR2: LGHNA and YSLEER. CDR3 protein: CASSQDTRSSSYEQYF. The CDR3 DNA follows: TGCGCCAGCAGCCAAGATACACGCTCAAGCTCCTACGAGCAGTACTTC.

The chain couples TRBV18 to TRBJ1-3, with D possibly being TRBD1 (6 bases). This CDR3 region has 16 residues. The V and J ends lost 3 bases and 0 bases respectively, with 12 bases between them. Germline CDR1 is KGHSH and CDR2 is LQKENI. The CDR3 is CASSPGGTNSGNTIYF. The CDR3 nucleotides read TGTGCCAGCTCACCTGGGGGCACCAACTCTGGAAACACCATATATTTT.

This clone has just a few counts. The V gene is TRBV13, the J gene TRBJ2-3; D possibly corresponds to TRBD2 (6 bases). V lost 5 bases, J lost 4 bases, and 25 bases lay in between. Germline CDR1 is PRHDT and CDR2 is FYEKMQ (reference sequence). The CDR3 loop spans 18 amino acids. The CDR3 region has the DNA TGTGCCAGCAGCACCACCGGGCGGGCGGGAAAAACGGCAGATACGCAGTATTTT. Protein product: CASSTTGRAGKTADTQYF.

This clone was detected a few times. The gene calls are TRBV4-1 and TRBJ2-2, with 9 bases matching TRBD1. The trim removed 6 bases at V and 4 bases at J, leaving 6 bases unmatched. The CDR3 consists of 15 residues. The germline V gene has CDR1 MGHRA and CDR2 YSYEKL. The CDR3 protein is CASRRGQGITGELFF. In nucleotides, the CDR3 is TGCGCCAGCAGAAGGGGACAGGGTATCACCGGGGAGCTGTTTTTT.

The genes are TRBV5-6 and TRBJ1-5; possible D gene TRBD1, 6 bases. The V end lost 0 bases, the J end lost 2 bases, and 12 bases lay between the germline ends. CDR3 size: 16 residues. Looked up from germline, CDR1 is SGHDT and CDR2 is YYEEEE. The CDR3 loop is CASSLGGLGGNQPQHF. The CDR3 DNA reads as TGTGCCAGCAGCTTGGGGGGGCTGGGCGGCAATCAGCCCCAGCATTTT.

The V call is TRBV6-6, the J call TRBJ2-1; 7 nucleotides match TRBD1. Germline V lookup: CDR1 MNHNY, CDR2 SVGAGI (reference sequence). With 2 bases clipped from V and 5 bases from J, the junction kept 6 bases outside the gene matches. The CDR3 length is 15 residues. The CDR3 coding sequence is TGTGCCAGCAGTTACCCCCACGGACAGGACAATGAGCAGTTCTTC. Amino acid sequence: CASSYPHGQDNEQFF.